These T cell receptor beta chains were read from a single sample in a study of blood T cell repertoires in COVID-19. Assay: immunoSEQ multiplex PCR; the TCRdb copy retains only in-frame clones and omits some. The sample has 200,000 to 250,000 clones; more than 85% are singletons. Sequencing used PBMCs or T cells enriched from blood (not recorded which). Receptor source: a woman in her 30s who had recovered from COVID-19. Each CDR3 is given without its conserved first and last residue. A D gene is named only where the DNA matches it firmly. Expanded clones are given a class, and other clones once, few, many or no size at all.

>TRBV7-3|-|TRBJ2-3|TRBD2
ASSPTAGVANTQY
>TRBV5-4|-|TRBJ2-2|-
ASSLAVTGSTGELF
>TRBV11-2|-|TRBJ2-1|TRBD2
ASTWTSGRPASSYNEQF
>TRBV2|-|TRBJ2-2|TRBD2
ASSIQREGRRTGELF
>TRBV7-2|-|TRBJ2-1|-
ASSLDRANGNEQF
>TRBV28|-|TRBJ2-7|TRBD1
ASSPHPDRAYEQY
>TRBV2|-|TRBJ1-1|-
ASSGQPNTEAF
>TRBV11-2|-|TRBJ2-1|-
ASSHTRNEQF
>TRBV11-3|-|TRBJ2-1|-
ASSRTDAHEQF
>TRBV7-2|-|TRBJ2-1|-
ASSSVAASNEQF
>TRBV11-1|once|TRBJ1-1|TRBD1
ASSPWRGGQGAEAF
>TRBV9|-|TRBJ1-3|-
ASSVDRHSGNTIY
>TRBV2|-|TRBJ1-1|TRBD1
ASGQGVAEAF
>TRBV12-5|-|TRBJ2-7|TRBD2
ASGLTDSGRAPYEQY
>TRBV7-2|once|TRBJ1-3|-
ASTPAGLSGNTIY
>TRBV5-1|-|TRBJ2-6|-
ASSLVLSGANVLT
>TRBV18|-|TRBJ1-6|-
ASSRGQPQLNSPLH
>TRBV5-8|-|TRBJ1-1|-
AAGRHNTEAF
>TRBV9|-|TRBJ1-2|TRBD1
ASRGPDRVYGYT
>TRBV18|-|TRBJ1-1|-
ASRQVGGRGTEAF
>TRBV4-1|-|TRBJ2-1|-
ASSQSGLALNEQF
>TRBV9|-|TRBJ2-1|TRBD2
ASSVEASGSVYYNEQF
>TRBV19|-|TRBJ1-5|TRBD1
ASSISPTGTDNQPQH
>TRBV7-2|-|TRBJ2-1|TRBD2
ASSLDSGRSYNEQF
>TRBV6-6|few|TRBJ1-2|-
ASSDRSNYGYT
>TRBV19|-|TRBJ1-1|TRBD1
ASSMAGTGGTEAF
>TRBV6-2/TRBV6-3|few|TRBJ2-4|-
ASSVVAKNIQY
>TRBV28|-|TRBJ1-2|TRBD1
ASRLQGAPLYGYT
>TRBV27|-|TRBJ1-2|-
ASSFTGTYGYT
>TRBV15|-|TRBJ2-5|TRBD2
ATSRDPAGAETQY
>TRBV7-2|few|TRBJ1-2|-
ASSPGIQDYGYT
>TRBV5-1|-|TRBJ2-7|-
ASKGQDLHEQY
>TRBV3-1/TRBV3-2|once|TRBJ1-5|-
ASSQDRYQPQH
>TRBV27|-|TRBJ2-7|TRBD1
ASSFYTPQGAGEQY
>TRBV6-5|-|TRBJ2-3|TRBD1
ASNKGAVADTQY
>TRBV3-1/TRBV3-2|-|TRBJ1-2|-
ASSQDEGHYGYT
>TRBV6-5|-|TRBJ1-5|-
ASSYSGVNQPQH
>TRBV12-3/TRBV12-4|-|TRBJ1-1|-
ASSQPGTEAF
>TRBV28|-|TRBJ1-1|-
ASSQYTEAF
>TRBV10-3|few|TRBJ2-3|TRBD2
AISEYSGSADTQY
>TRBV6-2/TRBV6-3|-|TRBJ2-4|TRBD1
ASSYALDRAPAKNIQY
>TRBV19|-|TRBJ2-2|TRBD2
ASEIGTSLAGELF
>TRBV25-1|-|TRBJ1-2|-
ASSATGRGYT
>TRBV4-3|-|TRBJ2-1|TRBD2
ASSHGTRAYNEQF
>TRBV3-1/TRBV3-2|-|TRBJ1-4|-
ASSLRQGKLF
>TRBV5-1|-|TRBJ2-2|-
ASSLGRQNTGELF
>TRBV19|once|TRBJ1-4|TRBD1
ASSIPPTGRKKLF